The TCR beta chain described here comes from a study of regulatory T cells in long-lasting Graves disease. Notes on the study in general: Persistent disease favored TRBV28, TRBJ1-2 and TRBJ2-5.

This sample's time point: newly diagnosed GD, antithyroid drugs for less than 3 months. The TCR library was prepared using RNA isolated from PBMCs. This clonotype has ten or more counts. The target antigen is unknown. CDR3 length equals 12 residues. The germline gives CDR1 KGHSH, CDR2 LQKENI. V lost 4 bases to trimming and J lost 6 bases, with 8 bases between them. The TCR beta library used iRepertoire HTBI primers with Arm-PCR amplification of CDR3. From the multiplex PCR reads, TCRdb called clonotypes with MiXCR, one entry per CDR3 protein. The table records about 420,000 distinct CDR3 sequences, about 15% of them present only once. The same sample was also studied in work on T cells in Graves' hyperthyroidism and ophthalmopathy. That study reports: When the TCR CDR3 underwent first-round RT-PCR, the HTBI primer set was used.

The gene calls are TRBV18 and TRBJ2-3; D perhaps matches TRBD2 (5 bases). The source material was peripheral blood mononuclear cells (PBMCs), sampled at new diagnosis, from a patient treated with antithyroid drugs. The TCR was taken from a woman aged 18-30 years with Graves disease. The CDR3 here is CASSQQRDTQYF. As DNA, the CDR3 is TGTGCCAGCTCACAACAGCGGGATACGCAGTATTTT.